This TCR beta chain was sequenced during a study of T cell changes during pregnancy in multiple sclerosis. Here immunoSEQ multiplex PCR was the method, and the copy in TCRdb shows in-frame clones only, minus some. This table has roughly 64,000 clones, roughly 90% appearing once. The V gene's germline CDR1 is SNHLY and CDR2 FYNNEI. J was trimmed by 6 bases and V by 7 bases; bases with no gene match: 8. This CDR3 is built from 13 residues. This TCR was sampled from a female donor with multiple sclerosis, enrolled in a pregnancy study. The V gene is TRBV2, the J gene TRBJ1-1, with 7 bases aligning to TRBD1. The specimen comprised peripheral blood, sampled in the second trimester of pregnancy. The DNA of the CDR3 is TGTGCCAGCAACGACAGGGCCCCACCTGAAGCTTTCTTT. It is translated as CASNDRAPPEAFF.